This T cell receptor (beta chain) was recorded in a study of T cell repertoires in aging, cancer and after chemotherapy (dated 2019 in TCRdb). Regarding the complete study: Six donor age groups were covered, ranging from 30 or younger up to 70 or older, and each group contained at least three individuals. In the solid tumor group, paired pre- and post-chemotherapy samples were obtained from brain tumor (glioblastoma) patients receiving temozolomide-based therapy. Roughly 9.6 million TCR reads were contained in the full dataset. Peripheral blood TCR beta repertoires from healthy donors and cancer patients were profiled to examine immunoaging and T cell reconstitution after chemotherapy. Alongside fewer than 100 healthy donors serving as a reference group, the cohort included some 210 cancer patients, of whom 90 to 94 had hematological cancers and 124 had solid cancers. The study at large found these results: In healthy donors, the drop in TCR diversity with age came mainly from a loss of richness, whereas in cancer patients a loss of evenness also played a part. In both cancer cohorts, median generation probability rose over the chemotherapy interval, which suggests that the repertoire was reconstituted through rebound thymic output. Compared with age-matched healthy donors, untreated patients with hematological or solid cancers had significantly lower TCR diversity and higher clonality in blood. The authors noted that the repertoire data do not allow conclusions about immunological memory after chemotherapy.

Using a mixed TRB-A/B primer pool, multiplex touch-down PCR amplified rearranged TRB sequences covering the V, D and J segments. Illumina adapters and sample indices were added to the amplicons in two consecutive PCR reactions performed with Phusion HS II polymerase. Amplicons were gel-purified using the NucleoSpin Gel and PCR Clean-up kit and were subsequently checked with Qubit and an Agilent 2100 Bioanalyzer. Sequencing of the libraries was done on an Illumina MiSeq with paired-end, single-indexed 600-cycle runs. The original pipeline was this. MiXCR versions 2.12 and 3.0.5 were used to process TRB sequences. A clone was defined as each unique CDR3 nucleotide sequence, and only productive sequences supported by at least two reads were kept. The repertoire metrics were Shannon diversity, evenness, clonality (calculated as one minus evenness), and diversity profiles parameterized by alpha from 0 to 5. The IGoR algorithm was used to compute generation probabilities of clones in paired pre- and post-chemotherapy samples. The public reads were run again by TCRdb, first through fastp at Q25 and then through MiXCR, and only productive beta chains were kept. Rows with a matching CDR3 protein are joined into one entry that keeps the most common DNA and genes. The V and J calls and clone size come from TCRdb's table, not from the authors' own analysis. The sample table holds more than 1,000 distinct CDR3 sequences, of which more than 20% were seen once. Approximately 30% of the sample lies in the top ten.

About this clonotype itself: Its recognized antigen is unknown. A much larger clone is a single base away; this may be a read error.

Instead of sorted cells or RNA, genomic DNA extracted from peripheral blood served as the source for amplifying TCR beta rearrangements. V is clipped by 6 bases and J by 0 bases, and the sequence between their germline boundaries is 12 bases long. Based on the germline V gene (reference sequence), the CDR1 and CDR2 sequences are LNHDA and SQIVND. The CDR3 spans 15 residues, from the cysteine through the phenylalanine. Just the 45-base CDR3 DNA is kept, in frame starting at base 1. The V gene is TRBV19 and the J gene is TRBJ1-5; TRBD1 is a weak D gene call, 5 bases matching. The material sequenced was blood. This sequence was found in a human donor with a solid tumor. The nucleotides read TGTGCCAGTAGCCAGACAGTTTATAGCAATCAGCCCCAGCATTTT. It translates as CASSQTVYSNQPQHF.